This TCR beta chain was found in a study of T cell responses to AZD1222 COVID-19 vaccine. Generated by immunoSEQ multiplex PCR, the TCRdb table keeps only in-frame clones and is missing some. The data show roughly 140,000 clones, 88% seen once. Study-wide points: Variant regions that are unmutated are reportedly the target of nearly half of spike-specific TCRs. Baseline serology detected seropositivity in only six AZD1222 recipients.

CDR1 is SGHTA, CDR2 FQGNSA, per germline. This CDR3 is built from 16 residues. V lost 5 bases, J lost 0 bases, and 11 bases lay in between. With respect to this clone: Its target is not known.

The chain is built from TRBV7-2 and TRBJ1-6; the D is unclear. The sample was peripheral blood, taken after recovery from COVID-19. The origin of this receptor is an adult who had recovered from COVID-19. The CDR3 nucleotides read TGTGCCAGCAGCCTAACGGGTGGCTCCTATAATTCACCCCTCCACTTT. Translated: CASSLTGGSYNSPLHF.